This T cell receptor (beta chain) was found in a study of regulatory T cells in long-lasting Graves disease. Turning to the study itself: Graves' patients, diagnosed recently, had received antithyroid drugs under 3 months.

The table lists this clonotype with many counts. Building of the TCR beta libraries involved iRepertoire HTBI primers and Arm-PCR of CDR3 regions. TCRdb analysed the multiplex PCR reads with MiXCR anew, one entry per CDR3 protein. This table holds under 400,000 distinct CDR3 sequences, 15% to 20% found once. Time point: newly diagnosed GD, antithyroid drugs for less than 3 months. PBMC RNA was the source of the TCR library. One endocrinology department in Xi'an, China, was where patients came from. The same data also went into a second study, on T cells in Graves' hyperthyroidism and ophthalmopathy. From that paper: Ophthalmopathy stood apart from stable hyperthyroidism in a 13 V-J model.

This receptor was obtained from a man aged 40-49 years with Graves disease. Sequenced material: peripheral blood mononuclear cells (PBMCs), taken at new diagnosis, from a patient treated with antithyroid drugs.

In DNA form, the CDR3 reads TGTGCCTGGAGTGTAGGGTCGGCCGGGACCCAGTACTTC. Translation: CAWSVGSAGTQYF. The gene calls are TRBV30 and TRBJ2-5; D is unresolved. Germline loops: CDR1 GTSNPN, CDR2 SVGIG (reference sequence). V gave up 0 bases and J gave up 7 bases, with 12 bases separating them. This CDR3 has 13 amino acids.